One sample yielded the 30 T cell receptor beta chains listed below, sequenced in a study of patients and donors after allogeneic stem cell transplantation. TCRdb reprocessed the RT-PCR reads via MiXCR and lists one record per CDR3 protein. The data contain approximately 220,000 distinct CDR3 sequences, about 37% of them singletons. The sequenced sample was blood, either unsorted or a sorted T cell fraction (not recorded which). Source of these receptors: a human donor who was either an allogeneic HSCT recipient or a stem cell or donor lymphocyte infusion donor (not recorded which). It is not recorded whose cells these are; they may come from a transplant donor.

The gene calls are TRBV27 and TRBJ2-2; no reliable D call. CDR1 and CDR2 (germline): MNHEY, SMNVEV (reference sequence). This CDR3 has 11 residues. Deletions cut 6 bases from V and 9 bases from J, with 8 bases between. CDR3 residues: CASRAGWELFF. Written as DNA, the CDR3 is TGTGCCAGCAGAGCTGGGTGGGAGCTGTTTTTT.

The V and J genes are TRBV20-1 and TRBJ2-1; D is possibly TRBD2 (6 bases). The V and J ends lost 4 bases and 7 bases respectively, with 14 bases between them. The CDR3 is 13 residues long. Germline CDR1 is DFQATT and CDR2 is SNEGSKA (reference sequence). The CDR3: CSANRDSENEQFF. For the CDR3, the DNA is TGCAGTGCTAACCGGGACTCCGAAAATGAGCAGTTCTTC.

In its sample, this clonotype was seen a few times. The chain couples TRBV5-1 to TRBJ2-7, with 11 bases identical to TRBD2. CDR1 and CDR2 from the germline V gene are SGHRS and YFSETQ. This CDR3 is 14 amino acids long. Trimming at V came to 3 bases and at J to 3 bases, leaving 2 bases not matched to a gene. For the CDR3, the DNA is TGCGCCAGCAGCTCTAGCGGGGGGCACTACGAGCAGTACTTC. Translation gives CASSSSGGHYEQYF.

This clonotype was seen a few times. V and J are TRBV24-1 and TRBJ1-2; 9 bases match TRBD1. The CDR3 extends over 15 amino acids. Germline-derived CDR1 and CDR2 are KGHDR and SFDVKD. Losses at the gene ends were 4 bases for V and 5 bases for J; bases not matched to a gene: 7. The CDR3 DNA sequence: TGTGCCACCAGTGAAGGACCTGACAGGGGGTATGGCTACACCTTC. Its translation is CATSEGPDRGYGYTF.

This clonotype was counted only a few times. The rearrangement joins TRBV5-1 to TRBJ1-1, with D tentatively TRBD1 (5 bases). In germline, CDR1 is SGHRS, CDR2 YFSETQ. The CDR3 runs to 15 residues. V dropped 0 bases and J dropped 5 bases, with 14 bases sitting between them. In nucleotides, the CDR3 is TGCGCCAGCAGCTTGGAGGGGTCCCTAGCTACTGAAGCTTTCTTT. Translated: CASSLEGSLATEAFF.

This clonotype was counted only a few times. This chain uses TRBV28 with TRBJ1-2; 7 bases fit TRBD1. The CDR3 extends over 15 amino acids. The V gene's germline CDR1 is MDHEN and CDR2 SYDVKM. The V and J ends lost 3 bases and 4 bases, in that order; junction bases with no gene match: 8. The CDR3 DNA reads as TGTGCCAGCAGTTTCGGTGGGACAGCACTCTATGGCTACACCTTC. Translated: CASSFGGTALYGYTF.

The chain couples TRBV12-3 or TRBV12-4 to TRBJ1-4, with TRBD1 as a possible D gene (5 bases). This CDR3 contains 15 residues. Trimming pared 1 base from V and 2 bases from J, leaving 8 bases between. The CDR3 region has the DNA TGTGCCAGCAGTTTAGAGGGGTGGACTAATGAAAAACTGTTTTTT. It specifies CASSLEGWTNEKLFF.

For the CDR3, the DNA is TGCAGTGCTAGCGGGGGCTACTCCTCCTACGAGCAGTACTTC. Translation: CSASGGYSSYEQYF. V usage is TRBV20-1 and J usage is TRBJ2-7; D might be TRBD1 or TRBD2, each matching 6 bases. Trimming took 3 bases from V and 0 from J, leaving 12 bases between them. There are 14 residues in the CDR3. The germline V gene has CDR1 DFQATT and CDR2 SNEGSKA (reference sequence).

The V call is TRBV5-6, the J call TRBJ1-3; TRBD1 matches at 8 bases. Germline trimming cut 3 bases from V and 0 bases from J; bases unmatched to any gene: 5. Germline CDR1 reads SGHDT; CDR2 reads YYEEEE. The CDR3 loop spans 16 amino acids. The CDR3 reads CASSSGQDISGNTIYF. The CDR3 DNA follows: TGTGCCAGCAGCTCGGGACAGGATATCTCTGGAAACACCATATATTTT.

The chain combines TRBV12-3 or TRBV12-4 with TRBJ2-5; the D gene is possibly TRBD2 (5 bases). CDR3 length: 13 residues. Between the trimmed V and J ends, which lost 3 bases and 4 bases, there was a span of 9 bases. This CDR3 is CASSFDGGETQYF. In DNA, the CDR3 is TGTGCCAGCAGTTTTGATGGAGGAGAGACCCAGTACTTC.

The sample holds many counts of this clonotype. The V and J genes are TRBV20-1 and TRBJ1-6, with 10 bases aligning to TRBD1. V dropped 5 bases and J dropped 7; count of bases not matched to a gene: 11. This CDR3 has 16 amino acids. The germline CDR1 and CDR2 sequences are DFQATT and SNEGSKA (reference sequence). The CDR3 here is CSALPGTGVENSPLHF. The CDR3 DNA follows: TGCAGTGCTCTTCCCGGGACAGGGGTTGAGAATTCACCCCTCCACTTT.

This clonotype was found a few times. Here the CDR3 DNA reads TGTGCCAGCATCTTGGGGCCCCCGGGGAATCAGCCCCAGCATTTT. Its protein product is CASILGPPGNQPQHF. V gene TRBV12-3 or TRBV12-4 combines with J gene TRBJ1-5, with D perhaps TRBD1 (5 bases). CDR3 length: 15 residues. V was trimmed by 7 bases and J by 4 bases, leaving 17 bases between them.

CDR3 bases: TGTGCCAGCAGACAATCCGACAGGGATAATTCACCCCTCCACTTT. Translation gives CASRQSDRDNSPLHF. V is TRBV11-2 and J is TRBJ1-6, with 7 bases aligning to TRBD1. The CDR3 is 15 residues long. Per germline, CDR1 SGHAT and CDR2 FQNNGV. Trimming cost V 6 bases and J 5 bases; bases outside gene matches: 7.

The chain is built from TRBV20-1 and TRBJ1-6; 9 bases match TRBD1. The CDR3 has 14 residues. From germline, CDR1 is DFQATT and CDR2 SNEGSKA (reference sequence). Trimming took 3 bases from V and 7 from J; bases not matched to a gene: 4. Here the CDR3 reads CSASWGTGNSPLHF. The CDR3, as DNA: TGCAGTGCTAGTTGGGGGACAGGGAATTCACCCCTCCACTTT.

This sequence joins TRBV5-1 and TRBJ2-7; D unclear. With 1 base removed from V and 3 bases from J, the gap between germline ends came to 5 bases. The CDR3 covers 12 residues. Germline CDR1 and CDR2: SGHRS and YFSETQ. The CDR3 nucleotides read TGCGCCAGCAGCTTGAACGACTACGAGCAGTACTTC. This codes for CASSLNDYEQYF.

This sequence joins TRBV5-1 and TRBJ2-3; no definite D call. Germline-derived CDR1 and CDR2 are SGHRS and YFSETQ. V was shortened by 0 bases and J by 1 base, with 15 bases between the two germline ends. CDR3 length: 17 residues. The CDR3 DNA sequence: TGCGCCAGCAGCTTGGGACACGCAACTAACGGCACAGATACGCAGTATTTT. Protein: CASSLGHATNGTDTQYF.

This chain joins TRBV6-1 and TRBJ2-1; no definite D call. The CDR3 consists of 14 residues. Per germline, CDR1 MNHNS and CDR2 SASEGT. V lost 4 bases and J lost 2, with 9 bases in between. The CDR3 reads CASSVSQTYNEQFF. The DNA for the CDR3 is TGTGCCAGCAGTGTTAGCCAAACCTACAATGAGCAGTTCTTC.

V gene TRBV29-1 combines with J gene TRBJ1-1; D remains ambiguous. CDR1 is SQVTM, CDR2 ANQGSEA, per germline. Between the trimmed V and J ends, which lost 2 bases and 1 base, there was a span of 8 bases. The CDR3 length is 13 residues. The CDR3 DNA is TGCAGCGTTGAAATGCACCAGAACACTGAAGCTTTCTTT. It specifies CSVEMHQNTEAFF.

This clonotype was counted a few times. The DNA for the CDR3 is TGTGCCAGCAGCTTAGGACAGCGCTATGGCTACACCTTC. Encoded protein: CASSLGQRYGYTF. The V and J genes are TRBV5-6 and TRBJ1-2, with D possibly matching TRBD1 (6 bases). CDR1 and CDR2 (germline): SGHDT, YYEEEE. The germline V and J ends were trimmed by 2 bases and 4 bases, with 9 bases remaining between them. This CDR3 has 13 amino acids.

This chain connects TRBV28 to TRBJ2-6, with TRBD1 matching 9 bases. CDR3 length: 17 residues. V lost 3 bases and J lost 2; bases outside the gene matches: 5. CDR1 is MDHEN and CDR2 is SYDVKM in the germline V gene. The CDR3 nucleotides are TGTGCCAGCAGTTTCGGGACAGGGACGCCTGGGGCCAACGTCCTGACTTTC. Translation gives CASSFGTGTPGANVLTF.

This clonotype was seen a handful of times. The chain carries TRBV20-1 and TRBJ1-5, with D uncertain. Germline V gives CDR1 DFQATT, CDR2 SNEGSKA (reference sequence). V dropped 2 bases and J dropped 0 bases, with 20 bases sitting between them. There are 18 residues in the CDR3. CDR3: CSARFPPLEGISNQPQHF. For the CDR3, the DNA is TGCAGTGCTAGATTTCCCCCCCTGGAGGGAATTAGCAATCAGCCCCAGCATTTT.

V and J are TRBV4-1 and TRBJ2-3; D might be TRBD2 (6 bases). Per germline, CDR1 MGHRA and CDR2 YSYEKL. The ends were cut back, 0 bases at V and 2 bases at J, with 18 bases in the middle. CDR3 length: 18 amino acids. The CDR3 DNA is TGCGCCAGCAGCCAAGACACGCGGCGGGGCTGGAACACAGATACGCAGTATTTT. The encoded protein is CASSQDTRRGWNTDTQYF.

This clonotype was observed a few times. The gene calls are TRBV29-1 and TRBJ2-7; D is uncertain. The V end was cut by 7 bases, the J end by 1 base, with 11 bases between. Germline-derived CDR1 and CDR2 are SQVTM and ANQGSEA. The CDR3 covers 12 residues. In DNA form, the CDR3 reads TGCAGCGCTACGACGGTATCCTACGAGCAGTACTTC. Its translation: CSATTVSYEQYF.

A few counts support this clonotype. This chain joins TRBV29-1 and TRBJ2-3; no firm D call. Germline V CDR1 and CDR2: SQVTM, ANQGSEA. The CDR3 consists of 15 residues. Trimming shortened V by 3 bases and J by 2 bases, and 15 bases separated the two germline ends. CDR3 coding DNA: TGCAGCGTTGAGAACCTTCAGGCGCTCACAGATACGCAGTATTTT. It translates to CSVENLQALTDTQYF.

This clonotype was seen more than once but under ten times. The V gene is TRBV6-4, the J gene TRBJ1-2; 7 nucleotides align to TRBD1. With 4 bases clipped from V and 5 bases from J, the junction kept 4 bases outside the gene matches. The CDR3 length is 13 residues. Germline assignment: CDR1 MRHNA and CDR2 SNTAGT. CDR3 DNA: TGTGCCAGCAGTGTGGGCAGGGGGTATGGCTACACCTTC. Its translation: CASSVGRGYGYTF.

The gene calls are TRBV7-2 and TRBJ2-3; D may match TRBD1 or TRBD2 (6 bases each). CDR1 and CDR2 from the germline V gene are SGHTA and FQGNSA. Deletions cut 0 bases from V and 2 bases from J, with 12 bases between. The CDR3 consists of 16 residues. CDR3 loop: CASSLALGGFTDTQYF. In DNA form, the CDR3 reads TGTGCCAGCAGCTTAGCCTTGGGGGGCTTCACAGATACGCAGTATTTT. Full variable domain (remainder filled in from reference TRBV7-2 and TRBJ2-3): GAGVSQSPSNKVTEKGKDVELRCDPISGHTALYWYRQSLGQGLEFLIYFQGNSAPDKSGLPSDRFSAERTGGSVSTLTIQRTQQEDSAVYLCASSLALGGFTDTQYFGPGTRLTVL.

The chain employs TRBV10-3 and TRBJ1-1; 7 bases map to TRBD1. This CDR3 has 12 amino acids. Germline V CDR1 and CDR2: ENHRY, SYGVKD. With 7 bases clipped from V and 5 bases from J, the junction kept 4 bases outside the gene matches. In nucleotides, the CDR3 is TGTGCCATCAAATCAGGGGGGACTGAAGCTTTCTTT. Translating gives CAIKSGGTEAFF.

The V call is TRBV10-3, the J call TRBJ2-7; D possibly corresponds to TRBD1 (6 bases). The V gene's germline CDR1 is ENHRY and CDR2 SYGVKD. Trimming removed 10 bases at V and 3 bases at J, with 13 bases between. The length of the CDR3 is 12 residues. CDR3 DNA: TGTGCCACCAGACAGGAATACTACGAGCAGTACTTC. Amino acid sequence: CATRQEYYEQYF.

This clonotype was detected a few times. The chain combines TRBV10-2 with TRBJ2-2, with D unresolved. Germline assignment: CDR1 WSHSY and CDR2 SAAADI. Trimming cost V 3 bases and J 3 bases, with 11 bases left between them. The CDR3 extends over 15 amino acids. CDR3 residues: CASSDLGRDTGELFF. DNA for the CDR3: TGCGCCAGCAGTGATCTGGGTCGGGACACCGGGGAGCTGTTTTTT.

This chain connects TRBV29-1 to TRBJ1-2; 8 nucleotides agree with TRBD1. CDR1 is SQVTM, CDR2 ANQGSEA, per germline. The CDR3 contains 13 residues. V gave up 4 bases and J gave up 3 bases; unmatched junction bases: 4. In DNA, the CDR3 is TGCAGCGTTGGACAGGGGAAGGACTATGGCTACACCTTC. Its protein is CSVGQGKDYGYTF. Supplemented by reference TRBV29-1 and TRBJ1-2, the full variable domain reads SAVISQKPSRDICQRGTSLTIQCQVDSQVTMMFWYRQQPGQSLTLIATANQGSEATYESGFVIDKFPISRPNLTFSTLTVSNMSPEDSSIYLCSVGQGKDYGYTFGSGTRLTVV.